These 27 T cell receptor beta chains share one sample of origin, sequenced in a study of blood T cell repertoires in COVID-19. Repertoires were generated with immunoSEQ multiplex PCR, while TCRdb's copy carries only in-frame clones and drops some. There are 300,000 to 450,000 clones in the sample; more than 75% occur only once, and roughly 2% lies in the top ten. The sample comprised peripheral blood. The source of these receptors is a woman aged 55 to 70 with COVID-19, enrolled during active disease.

The chain has TRBV11-3 and TRBJ2-1; 10 bases map to TRBD1. Germline values: CDR1 SGHNT, CDR2 YENEEA. This CDR3 is built from 14 residues. With V trimmed by 5 bases and J by 6 bases, 4 bases remained unmatched. The CDR3 DNA sequence: TGTGCCAGCAGCACAGGACAGGGGGGCAATGAGCAGTTCTTC. It specifies CASSTGQGGNEQFF. Using reference TRBV11-3 and TRBJ2-1 for the parts outside the CDR3, the full variable domain is EAGVVQSPRYKIIEKKQPVAFWCNPISGHNTLYWYLQNLGQGPELLIRYENEEAVDDSQLPKDRFSAERLKGVDSTLKIQPAELGDSAVYLCASSTGQGGNEQFFGPGTRLTVL.

The chain employs TRBV4-2 and TRBJ1-1; TRBD1 agrees at 8 bases. The trim removed 3 bases at V and 3 bases at J, leaving 6 bases unmatched. Germline CDR1 and CDR2: LGHNA and YNFKEQ. This CDR3 contains 15 residues. CDR3 coding DNA: TGTGCCAGCAGCCATCCTACAGGGGGGGACACTGAAGCTTTCTTT. It yields the protein CASSHPTGGDTEAFF.

This chain uses TRBV5-1 with TRBJ2-2; D perhaps matches TRBD2 (5 bases). Germline V gene sequence: CDR1 SGHRS, CDR2 YFSETQ. Trimming cost V 2 bases and J 3 bases, with 5 bases left between them. This CDR3 contains 13 residues. The CDR3 coding sequence is TGCGCCAGCAGCTTCGGGGACACCGGGGAGCTGTTTTTT. It translates to CASSFGDTGELFF.

This chain connects TRBV19 to TRBJ2-1, with a possible D match to TRBD2 (6 bases). The V end lost 3 bases, the J end lost 3 bases, and 12 bases lay between the germline ends. Germline lookup yields CDR1 LNHDA and CDR2 SQIVND (reference sequence). This CDR3 region has 15 residues. This CDR3 is CASSMIPGLYNEQFF. DNA of the CDR3: TGTGCCAGTAGTATGATCCCGGGACTCTACAATGAGCAGTTCTTC.

The chain combines TRBV2 with TRBJ1-1, with D unresolved. Trimming removed 0 bases at V and 1 base at J, with 15 bases between. There are 17 residues in the CDR3. The germline gives CDR1 SNHLY, CDR2 FYNNEI. The CDR3: CASSEASRPTGNTEAFF. The CDR3 nucleotides read TGTGCCAGCAGTGAAGCGAGTAGACCGACTGGGAACACTGAAGCTTTCTTT.

This chain uses TRBV30 with TRBJ2-7; a possible D gene is TRBD1 (5 bases). The CDR3 is made up of 12 amino acids. Germline values: CDR1 GTSNPN, CDR2 SVGIG (reference sequence). V lost 4 bases and J lost 3, with 10 bases in between. CDR3 sequence reads: CAWKTDYYEQYF. The CDR3 coding sequence is TGTGCCTGGAAGACAGATTACTACGAGCAGTACTTC. The variable domain in full, completed from reference TRBV30 and TRBJ2-7, reads SQTIHQWPATLVQPVGSPLSLECTVEGTSNPNLYWYRQAAGRGLQLLFYSVGIGQISSEVPQNLSASRPQDRQFILSSKKLLLSDSGFYLCAWKTDYYEQYFGPGTRLTVT.

J is TRBJ2-3 and V is TRBV5-4, with 8 nucleotides matching TRBD2. J was trimmed by 6 bases and V by 3 bases; bases with no gene match: 12. CDR3 size: 16 residues. Germline CDR1 and CDR2: SGHNT and YYREEE (reference sequence). CDR3: CASSSGGAYLSDTQYF. The CDR3 coding sequence is TGTGCCAGCAGCTCCGGGGGGGCTTATTTAAGCGATACGCAGTATTTT. Complete variable domain (other parts from reference TRBV5-4 and TRBJ2-3): ETGVTQSPTHLIKTRGQQVTLRCSSQSGHNTVSWYQQALGQGPQFIFQYYREEENGRGNFPPRFSGLQFPNYSSELNVNALELDDSALYLCASSSGGAYLSDTQYFGPGTRLTVL.

V gene TRBV18 combines with J gene TRBJ1-3, with TRBD1 matching 9 bases. With V trimmed by 6 bases and J by 2 bases, 8 bases remained unmatched. CDR3 length: 16 amino acids. The germline V gene has CDR1 KGHSH and CDR2 LQKENI. The CDR3 nucleotides are TGTGCCAGCTCGCCTACCGGGACAGGGCCTGGAAACACCATATATTTT. Translating gives CASSPTGTGPGNTIYF.

The chain recombines TRBV3-1 (or the pseudogene TRBV3-2) with TRBJ1-5, with 7 bases that match TRBD1. The length of the CDR3 is 14 residues. Per germline, CDR1 LGHDT and CDR2 YNNKEL (reference sequence). V dropped 1 base and J dropped 4; count of bases not matched to a gene: 1. This CDR3 is CASSQGDRNQPQHF. CDR3 DNA: TGTGCCAGCAGCCAAGGGGACAGAAATCAGCCCCAGCATTTT.

The V gene is TRBV18, the J gene TRBJ1-1; tentatively, D is TRBD1 (5 bases). The CDR3 is made up of 15 amino acids. With 3 bases removed from V and 1 base from J, the gap between germline ends came to 12 bases. Germline V gene sequence: CDR1 KGHSH, CDR2 LQKENI. The CDR3 DNA follows: TGTGCCAGCTCACCCTCAGGGTTTTCGAACACTGAAGCTTTCTTT. This encodes CASSPSGFSNTEAFF.

The chain recombines TRBV11-3 with TRBJ2-7; tentatively, D is TRBD2 (6 bases). The CDR3 totals 13 residues. V dropped 6 bases and J dropped 4 bases, with 13 bases sitting between them. Germline V lookup: CDR1 SGHNT, CDR2 YENEEA. CDR3 DNA: TGTGCCAGCAGTCTAGCGCCAACTTACGAGCAGTACTTC. Its translation: CASSLAPTYEQYF. Drawing the rest from reference TRBV11-3 and TRBJ2-7, the complete variable domain is EAGVVQSPRYKIIEKKQPVAFWCNPISGHNTLYWYLQNLGQGPELLIRYENEEAVDDSQLPKDRFSAERLKGVDSTLKIQPAELGDSAVYLCASSLAPTYEQYFGPGTRLTVT.

This clone was observed a handful of times. The V gene is TRBV5-1, the J gene TRBJ2-5; TRBD1 matches 7 bases. V dropped 0 bases and J dropped 1; count of bases not matched to a gene: 0. Germline V CDR1 and CDR2: SGHRS, YFSETQ. CDR3 length: 14 amino acids. DNA of the CDR3: TGCGCCAGCAGCTTGGGGGACAGCCAAGAGACCCAGTACTTC. This translates into CASSLGDSQETQYF.

The chain uses TRBV30 and TRBJ1-4; 8 positions agree with TRBD1. Germline V CDR1 and CDR2: GTSNPN, SVGIG (reference sequence). The trim removed 2 bases at V and 0 bases at J, leaving 5 bases unmatched. The CDR3 is made up of 16 amino acids. The CDR3 loop is CAWSSGTGTTNEKLFF. The CDR3 DNA is TGTGCCTGGAGTTCCGGGACAGGAACAACTAATGAAAAACTGTTTTTT.

This rearrangement joins TRBV7-2 to TRBJ1-2; tentative D call: TRBD1 (5 bases). The length of the CDR3 is 13 residues. CDR1 is SGHTA, CDR2 FQGNSA, per germline. V was clipped by 2 bases and J by 4 bases, with 8 bases between them. CDR3 residues: CASSLTGGYGYTF. CDR3 coding DNA: TGTGCCAGCAGCTTAACGGGGGGCTATGGCTACACCTTC.

This chain links TRBV14 with TRBJ2-1; the match to TRBD1 covers 11 bases. V shed 4 bases, J shed 7 bases, and the junction held 9 bases outside the gene matches. CDR3 length: 16 residues. The germline gives CDR1 SGHDN, CDR2 FVKESK. The CDR3 sequence: CASSPRTGGRINEQFF. CDR3 bases: TGTGCCAGCAGCCCTAGGACAGGGGGCAGAATAAATGAGCAGTTCTTC.

V is TRBV19 and J is TRBJ2-5; tentatively, D is TRBD2 (7 bases). This CDR3 has 15 amino acids. V gave up 0 bases and J gave up 5 bases, with 13 bases separating them. The V gene's germline CDR1 is LNHDA and CDR2 SQIVND (reference sequence). The CDR3: CASSIESGGWETQYF. As DNA, the CDR3 is TGTGCCAGTAGTATAGAATCGGGGGGCTGGGAGACCCAGTACTTC.

The V gene is TRBV6-5, the J gene TRBJ1-3; possibly TRBD1 for D (6 bases). This CDR3 has 16 residues. In germline, CDR1 is MNHEY, CDR2 SVGAGI. Trimming pared 3 bases from V and 0 bases from J, leaving 12 bases between. The chain's CDR3 is CASSYLRGSSGNTIYF. In nucleotides, the CDR3 is TGTGCCAGCAGTTATTTGAGGGGGAGCTCTGGAAACACCATATATTTT.

This clone was seen a few times. The V and J genes are TRBV9 and TRBJ2-5, with D tentatively TRBD2 (5 bases). Germline V gene data show CDR1 as SGDLS and CDR2 as YYNGEE. The CDR3 extends over 14 amino acids. The ends were cut back, 3 bases at V and 0 bases at J, with 9 bases in the middle. The CDR3 reads CASSAEGDQETQYF. The CDR3 nucleotides are TGTGCCAGCAGCGCTGAGGGAGACCAAGAGACCCAGTACTTC.

The chain uses TRBV29-1 and TRBJ2-1; 9 bases are shared with TRBD1. Germline CDR1 and CDR2: SQVTM and ANQGSEA. This CDR3 is built from 18 residues. J gave up 5 bases and V 0 bases, and 14 bases lay outside the gene matches. The DNA for the CDR3 is TGCAGCGTTGAAGATCTTGCCACCGGGACAGGGCTAGACAATGAGCAGTTCTTC. Amino acid sequence: CSVEDLATGTGLDNEQFF.

The gene calls are TRBV7-9 and TRBJ2-5; a weak D match, TRBD2 (6 bases). V was cut by 0 bases and J by 4 bases, with 9 bases left in between. Germline V CDR1 and CDR2: SEHNR, FQNEAQ (reference sequence). The CDR3 sequence is 14 residues long. CDR3 residues: CASSLARSGETQYF. The DNA of the CDR3 is TGTGCCAGCAGCTTAGCACGTAGCGGAGAGACCCAGTACTTC.

The chain uses TRBV9 and TRBJ1-2; D might be TRBD1 (5 bases). CDR1 SGDLS and CDR2 YYNGEE come from the germline V gene. CDR3 length: 15 residues. V shed 7 bases and J shed 0 bases, with 16 bases lying between them. The DNA for the CDR3 is TGTGCCAGCGGGGGGATTGGACTACCTAACTATGGCTACACCTTC. Protein: CASGGIGLPNYGYTF.

The V and J genes are TRBV18 and TRBJ1-2; 10 nucleotides align to TRBD1. In germline, CDR1 is KGHSH, CDR2 LQKENI. V lost 3 bases to trimming and J lost 2 bases; unmatched junction nucleotides: 3. The CDR3 runs to 15 residues. CDR3 in amino acids: CASSPVGQGNYGYTF. CDR3 nucleotide sequence: TGTGCCAGCTCACCCGTGGGACAGGGGAACTATGGCTACACCTTC.

V gene TRBV4-2 combines with J gene TRBJ2-4, with D possibly being TRBD1 (6 bases). The CDR3 covers 15 residues. The germline V gene has CDR1 LGHNA and CDR2 YNFKEQ. Between the trimmed V and J ends, which lost 4 bases and 0 bases, there was a span of 10 bases. As DNA, the CDR3 is TGTGCCAGCAGCCCGCTACAGGGAGCCAAAAACATTCAGTACTTC. Amino acid sequence: CASSPLQGAKNIQYF.

This rearrangement joins TRBV29-1 to TRBJ1-2, with D maybe TRBD1 (5 bases). With 7 bases removed from V and 3 bases from J, the gap between germline ends came to 12 bases. CDR1 and CDR2 (germline): SQVTM, ANQGSEA. This CDR3 has 12 residues. The CDR3 region has the DNA TGCAGCGCCCGGGGGGAGGACTATGGCTACACCTTC. This gives the protein CSARGEDYGYTF.

This clone has only one observation. The chain uses TRBV6-2 or TRBV6-3 and TRBJ1-5, with D uncertain. Trimming took off 5 bases at V and 0 bases at J, with 20 bases between the two ends. The CDR3 sequence is 18 residues long. Per germline, CDR1 MNHEY and CDR2 SVGEGT. The CDR3 DNA is TGTGCCAGCAGTCAACCACAGATCCAGAAGTATAGCAATCAGCCCCAGCATTTT. Amino acids: CASSQPQIQKYSNQPQHF.

This sequence joins TRBV7-3 and TRBJ1-2, with D tentatively TRBD1 (6 bases). This CDR3 comprises 16 residues. The germline V gene encodes CDR1 SGHTA and CDR2 FQGTGA. The V end lost 3 bases, the J end lost 3 bases, and 17 bases lay between the germline ends. DNA of the CDR3: TGTGCCAGCAGCTTGGGAAAGGGATCAGGGGACTATGGCTACACCTTC. This codes for CASSLGKGSGDYGYTF.

A few counts support this clone. V and J are TRBV2 and TRBJ1-5, with TRBD1 as a possible D gene (5 bases). The CDR3 is made up of 13 amino acids. Germline-derived CDR1 and CDR2 are SNHLY and FYNNEI. With 3 bases removed from V and 3 bases from J, the gap between germline ends came to 6 bases. CDR3 coding DNA: TGTGCCAGCAGTGAGGGGCCCAATCAGCCCCAGCATTTT. Protein product: CASSEGPNQPQHF. Using reference TRBV2 and TRBJ1-5 for the parts outside the CDR3, the full variable domain is EPEVTQTPSHQVTQMGQEVILRCVPISNHLYFYWYRQILGQKVEFLVSFYNNEISEKSEIFDDQFSVERPDGSNFTLKIRSTKLEDSAMYFCASSEGPNQPQHFGDGTRLSIL.